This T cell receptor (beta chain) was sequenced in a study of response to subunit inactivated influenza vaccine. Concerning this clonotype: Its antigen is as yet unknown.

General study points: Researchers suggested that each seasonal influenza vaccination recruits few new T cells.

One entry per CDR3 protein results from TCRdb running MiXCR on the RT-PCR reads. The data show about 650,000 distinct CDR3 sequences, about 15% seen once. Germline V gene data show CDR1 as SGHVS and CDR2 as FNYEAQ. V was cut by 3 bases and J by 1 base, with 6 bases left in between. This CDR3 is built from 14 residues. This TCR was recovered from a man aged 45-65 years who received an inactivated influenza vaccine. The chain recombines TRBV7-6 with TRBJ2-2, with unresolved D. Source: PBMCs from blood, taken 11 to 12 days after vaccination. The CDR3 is CASSFSRNTGELFF. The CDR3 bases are TGTGCCAGCAGCTTCAGTAGGAACACCGGGGAGCTGTTTTTT.